This T cell receptor (beta chain) is drawn from a study of blood T cell repertoires in COVID-19. Overall study: Samples of COVID-19 (acute and convalescent) were obtained from the United States, Italy and Spain.

Trimming removed 4 bases at V and 1 base at J, with 10 bases between. Germline CDR1 SGHVS, CDR2 FNYEAQ. This CDR3 is 15 amino acids long. Living in roughly 23 US areas, the participants were between roughly 18 and 90 years of age. This table comes from immunoSEQ multiplex PCR, and its TCRdb copy is limited to in-frame clones, with some not included. The repertoire has 150,000 to 200,000 clones, 85% to 90% of them found once; the top ten carry about 22%. The V gene is TRBV7-6, the J gene TRBJ1-4; no clear D. Material: PBMCs or T cells enriched from blood (not recorded which). The origin of this receptor is a woman in her 40s in a cohort exposed to, infected with or recovered from COVID-19 (not recorded which). CDR3 loop: CASSSRGKTNEKLFF. The CDR3 nucleotides are TGTGCCAGCAGCTCAAGAGGGAAAACTAATGAAAAACTGTTTTTT.